Listed here are 27 T cell receptor beta chains from one sample, sequenced in a study of OX40 agonist ivuxolimab in advanced cancers. Assay: immunoSEQ multiplex PCR; the TCRdb copy retains only in-frame clones and omits some. Of 98,000 or so clones listed, 90% to 95% are singletons. Sequencing used CD4+ or CD8+ T cells sorted from blood, obtained in a trial of the OX40 agonist ivuxolimab. Source of these receptors: an adult with an advanced solid tumor such as melanoma, head and neck, liver or kidney cancer.

The gene calls are TRBV30 and TRBJ1-2; tentatively, D is TRBD1 (6 bases). This CDR3 contains 14 residues. Germline V gene lookup returns CDR1 GTSNPN and CDR2 SVGIG (reference sequence). Trimming pared 3 bases from V and 7 bases from J, leaving 18 bases between. In DNA form, the CDR3 reads TGTGCCTGGAGGGCCCCCTCCACAGGGTTTGGCTACACCTTC. Translation: CAWRAPSTGFGYTF.

The chain couples TRBV5-1 to TRBJ1-3; weak D call: TRBD1 (5 bases). Germline V CDR1 and CDR2: SGHRS, YFSETQ. The CDR3 totals 14 residues. The V and J ends lost 5 bases and 3 bases respectively, with 12 bases between them. CDR3 DNA sequence: TGCGCCAGCAGGTTAGGGGTTTTTGGAAACACCATATATTTT. It is translated as CASRLGVFGNTIYF.

The chain combines TRBV18 with TRBJ1-4; no clear D. Germline CDR1 reads KGHSH; CDR2 reads LQKENI. Trimming took off 3 bases at V and 8 bases at J, with 10 bases between the two ends. This CDR3 has 13 amino acids. The CDR3 here is CASSPREEEKLFF. The CDR3 DNA is TGTGCCAGCTCACCCCGTGAGGAAGAAAAACTGTTTTTT.

This clone occurred once. V is TRBV20-1 and J is TRBJ2-1; no clear D gene. The V end was cut by 3 bases, the J end by 7 bases, with 7 bases between. This CDR3 spans 11 amino acids. Germline V lookup: CDR1 DFQATT, CDR2 SNEGSKA (reference sequence). Here the CDR3 DNA reads TGCAGTGCTAGTAGAGAGAATGAGCAGTTCTTC. Amino acids: CSASRENEQFF.

The chain employs TRBV27 and TRBJ2-3, with D perhaps TRBD2 (6 bases). Germline V CDR1 and CDR2: MNHEY, SMNVEV (reference sequence). The V gene lost 6 bases and the J gene lost 6 bases, with 19 bases spanning the gap. This CDR3 comprises 15 residues. The CDR3 loop is CASRSPGGAADTQYF. DNA for the CDR3: TGTGCCAGCAGATCCCCCGGGGGAGCGGCGGATACGCAGTATTTT.

The V gene is TRBV7-9, the J gene TRBJ2-3, with D hard to call. Germline V CDR1 and CDR2: SEHNR, FQNEAQ (reference sequence). This CDR3 has 13 residues. V was cut by 5 bases and J by 8 bases, with 14 bases left in between. The CDR3 DNA is TGTGCCAGCAGCGCGGCCCCCTGGGGTACGCAGTATTTT. It specifies CASSAAPWGTQYF.

In this sample, this clone turned up once. The V call is TRBV9, the J call TRBJ2-3, with D maybe TRBD2 (7 bases). V dropped 4 bases and J dropped 3 bases, with 21 bases sitting between them. Per germline, CDR1 SGDLS and CDR2 YYNGEE. CDR3 length: 17 amino acids. DNA for the CDR3: TGTGCCAGCAGCCCCCAGGGGCCTAGCGGAAGAACAGATACGCAGTATTTT. Its translation is CASSPQGPSGRTDTQYF.

The chain has TRBV27 and TRBJ2-4; the D is unclear. The CDR3 runs 16 residues. V dropped 4 bases and J dropped 0 bases, with 13 bases sitting between them. Looked up from germline, CDR1 is MNHEY and CDR2 is SMNVEV (reference sequence). The CDR3 coding sequence is TGTGCCAGCAGTTCCTACGACCGCATAGCCAAAAACATTCAGTACTTC. Encoded protein: CASSSYDRIAKNIQYF.

The chain is built from TRBV5-1 and TRBJ1-4; D uncertain. The ends were cut back, 4 bases at V and 1 base at J, with 20 bases in the middle. Per the germline V gene, CDR1 is SGHRS and CDR2 is YFSETQ. This CDR3 comprises 18 residues. CDR3 loop: CASSGYPSGIGTNEKLFF. DNA of the CDR3: TGCGCCAGCAGCGGTTACCCGTCCGGCATCGGAACTAATGAAAAACTGTTTTTT.

The V and J genes are TRBV5-6 and TRBJ2-7; D is possibly TRBD1 (7 bases). Trimming cost V 4 bases and J 5 bases, with 19 bases left between them. Germline CDR1 and CDR2: SGHDT and YYEEEE. The CDR3 is made up of 15 amino acids. The CDR3 region has the DNA TGTGCCAGCAGCAGCCCCCAGGGGGGTCGTCACGAGCAGTACTTC. Its translation is CASSSPQGGRHEQYF.

The chain combines TRBV4-1 with TRBJ1-2; 11 bases agree with TRBD1. Looked up from germline, CDR1 is MGHRA and CDR2 is YSYEKL. Trimming took 0 bases from V and 4 from J; bases not matched to a gene: 7. CDR3 length: 17 residues. The CDR3 DNA is TGCGCCAGCAGCCAAGACCGGACAGGGGGCATGAGCTATGGCTACACCTTC. It is translated as CASSQDRTGGMSYGYTF.

The CDR3 nucleotides are TGTGCCACCAGCAGCGGGACCGCGGGGGATACGCAGTATTTT. Translating gives CATSSGTAGDTQYF. V usage is TRBV15 and J usage is TRBJ2-3; D possibly corresponds to TRBD2 (6 bases). Germline V lookup: CDR1 LNHNV, CDR2 YYDKDF (reference sequence). The CDR3 spans 14 residues. With 3 bases removed from V and 6 bases from J, the gap between germline ends came to 13 bases. The complete variable domain, with remaining parts taken from reference TRBV15 and TRBJ2-3, reads DAMVIQNPRYQVTQFGKPVTLSCSQTLNHNVMYWYQQKSSQAPKLLFHYYDKDFNNEADTPDNFQSRRPNTSFCFLDIRSPGLGDTAMYLCATSSGTAGDTQYFGPGTRLTVL.

Details on this clone: The same CDR3 arises from other DNA sequences in this sample as well. The CDR3 spells CASSPGQGGAGNTIYF. The CDR3 DNA sequence: TGTGCCAGCAGCCCCGGACAGGGGGGAGCTGGAAACACCATATATTTT. The chain uses TRBV7-2 and TRBJ1-3; TRBD1 agrees at 10 bases. The V gene's germline CDR1 is SGHTA and CDR2 FQGNSA. The CDR3 spans 16 residues. V gave up 5 bases and J gave up 2 bases; unmatched junction bases: 6. The full variable domain, completed using reference TRBV7-2 and TRBJ1-3, is GAGVSQSPSNKVTEKGKDVELRCDPISGHTALYWYRQSLGQGLEFLIYFQGNSAPDKSGLPSDRFSAERTGGSVSTLTIQRTQQEDSAVYLCASSPGQGGAGNTIYFGEGSWLTVV.

J is TRBJ1-4 and V is TRBV11-2, with D unclear. In germline, CDR1 is SGHAT, CDR2 FQNNGV. V was cut by 5 bases and J by 0 bases, with 10 bases left in between. The CDR3 runs 15 residues. The DNA for the CDR3 is TGTGCCAGCAGCCCACAGCTTACAACTAATGAAAAACTGTTTTTT. Translating gives CASSPQLTTNEKLFF.

The rearrangement links TRBV7-9 to TRBJ1-1; D is unclear. With 1 base removed from V and 3 bases from J, the gap between germline ends came to 18 bases. CDR3 length equals 17 residues. Germline V gene data show CDR1 as SEHNR and CDR2 as FQNEAQ (reference sequence). CDR3 DNA sequence: TGTGCCAGCAGCTTAGTATCCGGCACCGGGAGATACACTGAAGCTTTCTTT. Its translation: CASSLVSGTGRYTEAFF.

The chain joins TRBV28 to TRBJ2-3; 8 bases match TRBD2. Germline loops: CDR1 MDHEN, CDR2 SYDVKM. The CDR3 loop spans 14 amino acids. The J segment lost 5 bases and the V segment lost 2 bases, leaving 3 bases of the junction unmatched. Here the CDR3 DNA reads TGTGCCAGCAGTTTACGGACTAGCTTAGATACGCAGTATTTT. Protein sequence: CASSLRTSLDTQYF.

The rearrangement joins TRBV28 to TRBJ2-7; TRBD1 matches at 7 bases. Trimming removed 10 bases from V and 0 bases from J; junction bases left unmatched: 6. This CDR3 contains 13 residues. Germline values: CDR1 MDHEN, CDR2 SYDVKM. The CDR3 sequence: CATIQGNSYEQYF. In DNA, the CDR3 is TGTGCCACCATACAGGGGAACTCCTACGAGCAGTACTTC.

The chain combines TRBV4-3 with TRBJ2-4, with D possibly matching TRBD2 (5 bases). The CDR3 sequence is 15 residues long. Trimming removed 1 base from V and 2 bases from J, with 9 bases in between. Germline assignment: CDR1 LGHNA and CDR2 YSLEER. The CDR3 here is CASSQARGPKNIQYF. Written as DNA, the CDR3 is TGCGCCAGCAGCCAAGCCCGGGGTCCCAAAAACATTCAGTACTTC.

The genes are TRBV5-1 and TRBJ2-5, with unresolved D. The CDR3 spans 14 residues. CDR1 SGHRS and CDR2 YFSETQ come from the germline V gene. V was cut by 4 bases and J by 4 bases, with 14 bases left in between. CDR3 protein: CASSPKAHRETQYF. The CDR3 DNA is TGCGCCAGCAGCCCAAAGGCCCACCGAGAGACCCAGTACTTC.

The chain recombines TRBV9 with TRBJ2-2, with TRBD2 as a possible D gene (5 bases). CDR3 size: 15 residues. The ends were cut back, 4 bases at V and 4 bases at J, with 14 bases in the middle. CDR1 and CDR2 (germline): SGDLS, YYNGEE. The CDR3 coding sequence is TGTGCCAGCAGCATAACGGGGTTGGGCACCGGGGAGCTGTTTTTT. This codes for CASSITGLGTGELFF.

The V and J genes are TRBV19 and TRBJ2-5; 8 bases map to TRBD2. V was pared by 5 bases and J by 4 bases, with 3 bases of the junction left unmatched. The germline V gene encodes CDR1 LNHDA and CDR2 SQIVND (reference sequence). The CDR3 is 13 residues long. CDR3 in amino acids: CASSGREGETQYF. The CDR3 region has the DNA TGTGCCAGTAGTGGCCGGGAGGGAGAGACCCAGTACTTC.

The chain employs TRBV4-1 and TRBJ2-3; D assignment may be TRBD1 or TRBD2 (5 bases each). CDR3 length: 16 residues. V lost 4 bases, J lost 6 bases, and 20 bases lay in between. Germline values: CDR1 MGHRA, CDR2 YSYEKL. The CDR3 loop reads CASSPPGREILDTQYF. DNA for the CDR3: TGCGCCAGCAGCCCACCGGGACGGGAAATTTTGGATACGCAGTATTTT.

Only a few counts were recorded for this clone. The gene calls are TRBV28 and TRBJ2-7; 10 nucleotides agree with TRBD2. The ends lost 2 bases at V and 1 base at J; junction bases unmatched: 5. This CDR3 has 16 amino acids. Germline V gene lookup returns CDR1 MDHEN and CDR2 SYDVKM. CDR3 amino acids: CASSLRLAGGSYEQYF. CDR3 nucleotides: TGTGCCAGCAGTTTACGGTTAGCGGGAGGTTCCTACGAGCAGTACTTC.

About this clone itself: Other DNA sequences from this sample encode an identical CDR3 as well. The chain joins TRBV2 to TRBJ1-2, with TRBD1 matching over 7 bases. After removal of 2 bases from V and 0 bases from J, the junction contained 0 bases not matched to a gene. Looked up from germline, CDR1 is SNHLY and CDR2 is FYNNEI. The CDR3 extends over 14 amino acids. DNA of the CDR3: TGTGCCAGCAGTGAACAGGGGGCTAACTATGGCTACACCTTC. Translation: CASSEQGANYGYTF.

V and J are TRBV19 and TRBJ2-2, with 7 nucleotides matching TRBD2. Germline CDR1 reads LNHDA; CDR2 reads SQIVND (reference sequence). The CDR3 loop spans 18 amino acids. V lost 3 bases to trimming and J lost 6 bases; unmatched junction nucleotides: 16. CDR3 sequence (DNA): TGTGCCAGTAGTATCTGGGGGAGGGCCGAGCGGGACTCCGGGGAGCTGTTTTTT. Amino acids: CASSIWGRAERDSGELFF.

This clone was picked up a small number of times. The chain has TRBV28 and TRBJ2-7; D gene unclear. The CDR3 has 13 amino acids. V dropped 5 bases and J dropped 0 bases, with 8 bases sitting between them. Germline V lookup: CDR1 MDHEN, CDR2 SYDVKM. The CDR3 region has the DNA TGTGCCAGCAGTCTTACGAACTCCTACGAGCAGTACTTC. It codes for CASSLTNSYEQYF.

The chain links TRBV18 to TRBJ2-7; D ambiguous. Germline V gives CDR1 KGHSH, CDR2 LQKENI. Trimming cost V 4 bases and J 0 bases, with 7 bases left between them. The CDR3 is made up of 13 amino acids. The CDR3 spells CASSRASSYEQYF. In DNA, the CDR3 is TGTGCCAGCTCACGGGCAAGCTCCTACGAGCAGTACTTC.